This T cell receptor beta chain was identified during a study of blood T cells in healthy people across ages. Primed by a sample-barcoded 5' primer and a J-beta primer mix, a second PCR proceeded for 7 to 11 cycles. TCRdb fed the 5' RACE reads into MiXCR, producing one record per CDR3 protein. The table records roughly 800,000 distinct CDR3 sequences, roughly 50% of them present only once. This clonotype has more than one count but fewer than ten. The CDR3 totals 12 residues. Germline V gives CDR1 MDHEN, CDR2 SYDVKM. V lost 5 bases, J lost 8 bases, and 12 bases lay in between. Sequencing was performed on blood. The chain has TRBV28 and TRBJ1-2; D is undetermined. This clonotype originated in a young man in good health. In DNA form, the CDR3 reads TGTGCCAGCAGTGGGCCCGGGAGCGGCTACACCTTC. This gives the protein CASSGPGSGYTF.